Listed below are T cell receptor beta chains from one sample, sequenced in a study of CD8 T cells in ankylosing spondylitis. In TCRdb, the 5' RACE reads were re-called with MiXCR into one record per CDR3 protein. The table lists roughly 440,000 distinct CDR3 sequences, about a sixth of them singletons. Sequenced sample: blood, either unsorted or a sorted T cell fraction (not recorded which). All receptors come from a male donor with ankylosing spondylitis. CDR3s include the opening cysteine and the closing phenylalanine or tryptophan. Fields, in order: clone size, V gene, D gene, J gene, CDR3 DNA, CDR3 protein. D genes are given only for firm matches. Size is omitted from some rows. Given values are once, few, many or a class for expanded clones.

few,TRBV6-1,TRBD1,TRBJ1-5,TGTGCCAGCAGGGCAAACCCGGGACAGGGTATGAGCAATCAGCCCCAGCATTTT,CASRANPGQGMSNQPQHF
NA,TRBV13,NA,TRBJ2-7,TGTGCCAGCAGCTTAGCCCGAGGGGGGCGAGGCTTGTCCTACGAGCAGTACTTC,CASSLARGGRGLSYEQYF
few,TRBV20-1,NA,TRBJ1-2,TGCAGTGCTAGGGGGACGGGAAACTCTAACTATGGCTACACCTTC,CSARGTGNSNYGYTF
NA,TRBV4-2,NA,TRBJ1-3,TGTGCCAGCAGCCATCGGGATGGAAACACCATATATTTT,CASSHRDGNTIYF
NA,TRBV28,NA,TRBJ2-7,TGTGCCAGCAGTGGAATCGGGACAAAATCCCGAGAGCAGTACTTC,CASSGIGTKSREQYF
NA,TRBV6-1,NA,TRBJ2-1,TGTGCCAGCAGTGACCGGACAGATAGGGAAAGATTCTTC,CASSDRTDRERFF
NA,TRBV6-2/TRBV6-3,TRBD1,TRBJ1-2,TGTGCCACCCAGCCTCGACCAGGGGGTCTCTATGGCTACACCTTC,CATQPRPGGLYGYTF
few,TRBV7-6,TRBD2,TRBJ2-2,TGTGCCAGCAGCCCTAGACTAGCGGGGACCGCCGGGGAGCTGTTTTTT,CASSPRLAGTAGELFF
few,TRBV10-3,NA,TRBJ2-3,TGTGCCGCGTGGGGGGGCCGCACAGATACGCAGTATTTT,CAAWGGRTDTQYF
many,TRBV7-2,TRBD2,TRBJ2-3,TGTGCCAGCAGCTTAGTGGGACTAGCGGGAGATACGCAGTATTTT,CASSLVGLAGDTQYF
NA,TRBV14,NA,TRBJ1-4,TGTGCCAGCAGAGGTTGGTCAGGGGCGCGGGAAAAACTGTTTTTT,CASRGWSGAREKLFF
NA,TRBV25-1,NA,TRBJ1-2,TGTGCCAGCAGTGATGGTTGGTCCAGTGGCTACACCTTC,CASSDGWSSGYTF
few,TRBV6-6,NA,TRBJ1-1,TGTGCCAGCAGTCCCCCGAACACTGAAGCTTTCTTT,CASSPPNTEAFF
once,TRBV7-3,NA,TRBJ1-1,TGTGCCAGCAGCCCCTATACCCTCGGGTCCGGGAGGACTGAAGCTTTCTTT,CASSPYTLGSGRTEAFF
NA,TRBV9,NA,TRBJ2-1,TGTGCCAGCAGCCCCCTCGGGACTTCGGGGAATGAGCAGTTCTTC,CASSPLGTSGNEQFF
NA,TRBV24-1,NA,TRBJ2-7,TGTGCCACCGGACAGATCTCCTACGAGCAGTACTTC,CATGQISYEQYF
NA,TRBV6-4,TRBD1,TRBJ1-6,TGTGCCAGCAGTACAGGGGCCTCACGGAATTCACCCCTCCACTTT,CASSTGASRNSPLHF
NA,TRBV15,NA,TRBJ2-5,TGTGCCACCAGCACCCAGATACAGGGAATGGAGACCCAGTACTTC,CATSTQIQGMETQYF
NA,TRBV18,NA,TRBJ2-1,TGTGCCAGCTCACAAAGGAGTAACTACAATGAGCAGTTCTTC,CASSQRSNYNEQFF
NA,TRBV24-1,NA,TRBJ1-2,TGTGCCACCAGCCCGTCGGACCTTAACTATGGCTACACCTTC,CATSPSDLNYGYTF
NA,TRBV2,TRBD1,TRBJ1-1,TGTGCCAGCAGCCGGGACAGGGGGCAGTTGTATGCTTTCTTT,CASSRDRGQLYAFF
few,TRBV24-1,NA,TRBJ2-1,TGTGCCACCAGTGATTTTGGCGGGCCCTTTGTGCGCAATGAGCAGTTCTTC,CATSDFGGPFVRNEQFF
NA,TRBV7-9,TRBD1,TRBJ2-5,TGTGCCAGCAGCCCCGGGACAGGGGTGGAGGAGACCCAGTACTTC,CASSPGTGVEETQYF
NA,TRBV29-1,NA,TRBJ1-1,TGCAGCGTTGAAGATCCGGGCACTGAAGCTTTCTTT,CSVEDPGTEAFF
NA,TRBV11-2,NA,TRBJ1-5,TGTGCCAGCAGCCTAGCGCCAGGGGCCTATCAGCCCCAGCATTTT,CASSLAPGAYQPQHF
few,TRBV5-1,NA,TRBJ1-1,TGCGCCAGCAGCGGCAGTCTATCCATGAACACTGAAGCTTTCTTT,CASSGSLSMNTEAFF
few,TRBV13,TRBD1,TRBJ2-7,TGTGCCAGCAGCCTTAGAAACAACAGGGGGACTGCCTCCTACGAGCAGTACTTC,CASSLRNNRGTASYEQYF
few,TRBV18,NA,TRBJ1-5,TGTGCCAGCTCACGGGGTGAGGATCAGCCCCAGCATTTT,CASSRGEDQPQHF
NA,TRBV7-2,NA,TRBJ2-3,TGTGCCAGCAGCTTAGTGGGCAGGGGTTTCCCAGATACGCAGTATTTT,CASSLVGRGFPDTQYF
few,TRBV30,NA,TRBJ1-2,TGTGCCTGGAGTGTAAAGGACAGCTCCCGACGCGGCTACACCTTC,CAWSVKDSSRRGYTF
NA,TRBV28,NA,TRBJ2-7,TGTGCCAGCAGTTTGGGGGGACGAAGCGAGCAGTACTTC,CASSLGGRSEQYF
NA,TRBV24-1,NA,TRBJ2-3,TGTGCCACCAGTGAATCAACAGGGAGCACAGATACGCAGTATTTT,CATSESTGSTDTQYF
many,TRBV20-1,NA,TRBJ1-1,TGCAGCCTCAAAACGGCGGGGTACCCTGAAGCTTTCTTT,CSLKTAGYPEAFF
few,TRBV4-1,TRBD1,TRBJ1-1,TGCGCCAGCAGCCAACACCGTGGACAGGGCGACACTGAAGCTTTCTTT,CASSQHRGQGDTEAFF
NA,TRBV25-1,TRBD1,TRBJ1-1,TGTGCCAGCAGTGACTACAGGGGCATGAACACTGAAGCTTTCTTT,CASSDYRGMNTEAFF
many,TRBV12-3/TRBV12-4,NA,TRBJ1-2,TGTGCCAGCAGTGGACGGGCAGCATATGGCTACACCTTC,CASSGRAAYGYTF
many,TRBV12-3/TRBV12-4,TRBD2,TRBJ2-7,TGTGCCAGCAGTTTGGGGACTATTCCCTACGAGCAGTACTTC,CASSLGTIPYEQYF
few,TRBV15,NA,TRBJ2-5,TGTGCCACCAGCAGAGATATAGGGGAGGAGACCCAGTACTTC,CATSRDIGEETQYF
NA,TRBV10-3,TRBD2,TRBJ2-1,TGTGCCACCCTCGGGACGGCGGGAGGCGATGAGCAGTTCTTC,CATLGTAGGDEQFF
NA,TRBV12-3/TRBV12-4,NA,TRBJ2-5,TGTGCCAGCAGTCGAACCTCTAGCCGGGGGAAAGAGACCCAGTACTTC,CASSRTSSRGKETQYF